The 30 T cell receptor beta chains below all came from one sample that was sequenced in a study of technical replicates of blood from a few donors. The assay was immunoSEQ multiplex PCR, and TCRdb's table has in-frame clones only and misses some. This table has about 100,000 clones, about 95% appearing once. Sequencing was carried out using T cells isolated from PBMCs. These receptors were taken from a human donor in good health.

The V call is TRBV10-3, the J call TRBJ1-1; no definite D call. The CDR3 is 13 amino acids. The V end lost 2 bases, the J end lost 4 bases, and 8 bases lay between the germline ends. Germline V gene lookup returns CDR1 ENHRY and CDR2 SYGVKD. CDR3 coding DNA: TGTGCCATCAGTGAGCAAGCAAGCACTGAAGCTTTCTTT. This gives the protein CAISEQASTEAFF.

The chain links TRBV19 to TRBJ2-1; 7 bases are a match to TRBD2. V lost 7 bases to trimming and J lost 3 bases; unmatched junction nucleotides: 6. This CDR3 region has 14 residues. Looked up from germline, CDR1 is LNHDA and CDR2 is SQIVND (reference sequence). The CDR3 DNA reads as TGTGCCAGTAACAGGCAGCGGGACTACAATGAGCAGTTCTTC. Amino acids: CASNRQRDYNEQFF. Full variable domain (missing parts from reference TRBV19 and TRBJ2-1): DGGITQSPKYLFRKEGQNVTLSCEQNLNHDAMYWYRQDPGQGLRLIYYSQIVNDFQKGDIAEGYSVSREKKESFPLTVTSAQKNPTAFYLCASNRQRDYNEQFFGPGTRLTVL.

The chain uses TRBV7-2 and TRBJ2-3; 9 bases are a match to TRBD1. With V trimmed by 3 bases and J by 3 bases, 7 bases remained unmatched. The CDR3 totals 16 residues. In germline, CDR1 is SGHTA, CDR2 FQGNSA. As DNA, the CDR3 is TGTGCCAGCAGCTTGGGACAGGGAGAGGGTACAGATACGCAGTATTTT. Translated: CASSLGQGEGTDTQYF.

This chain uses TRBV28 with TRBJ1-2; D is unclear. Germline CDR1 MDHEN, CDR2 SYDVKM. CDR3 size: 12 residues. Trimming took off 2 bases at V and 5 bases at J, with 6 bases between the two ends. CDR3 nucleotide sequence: TGTGCCAGCAGTTTAGGGCAGTATGGCTACACCTTC. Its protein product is CASSLGQYGYTF.

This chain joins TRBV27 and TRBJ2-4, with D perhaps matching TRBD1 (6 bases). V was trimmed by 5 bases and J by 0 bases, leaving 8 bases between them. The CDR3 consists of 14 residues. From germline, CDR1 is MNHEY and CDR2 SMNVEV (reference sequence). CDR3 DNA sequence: TGTGCCAGCAGTCAGGACAGAGCCAAAAACATTCAGTACTTC. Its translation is CASSQDRAKNIQYF.

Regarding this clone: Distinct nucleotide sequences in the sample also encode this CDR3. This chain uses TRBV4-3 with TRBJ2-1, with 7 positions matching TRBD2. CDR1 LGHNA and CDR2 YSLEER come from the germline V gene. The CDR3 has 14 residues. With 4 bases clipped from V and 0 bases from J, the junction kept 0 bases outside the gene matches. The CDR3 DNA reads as TGCGCCAGCAGCCCGGGAGGCTCCTACAATGAGCAGTTCTTC. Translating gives CASSPGGSYNEQFF.

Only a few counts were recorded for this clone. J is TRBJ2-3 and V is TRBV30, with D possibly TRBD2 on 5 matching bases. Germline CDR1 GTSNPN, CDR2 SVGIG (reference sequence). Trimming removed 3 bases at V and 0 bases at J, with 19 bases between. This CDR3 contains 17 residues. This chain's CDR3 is CAWSVRDGSPSTDTQYF. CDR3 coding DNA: TGTGCCTGGAGCGTTCGGGATGGGTCCCCAAGCACAGATACGCAGTATTTT. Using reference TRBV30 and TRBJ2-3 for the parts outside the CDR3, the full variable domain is SQTIHQWPATLVQPVGSPLSLECTVEGTSNPNLYWYRQAAGRGLQLLFYSVGIGQISSEVPQNLSASRPQDRQFILSSKKLLLSDSGFYLCAWSVRDGSPSTDTQYFGPGTRLTVL.

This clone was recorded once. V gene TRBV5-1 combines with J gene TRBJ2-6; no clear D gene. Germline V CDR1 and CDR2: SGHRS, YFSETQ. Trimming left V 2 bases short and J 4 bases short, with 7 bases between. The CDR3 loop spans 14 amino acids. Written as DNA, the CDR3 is TGCGCCAGCAGCTTACAGACGGGGGCCAACGTCCTGACTTTC. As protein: CASSLQTGANVLTF.

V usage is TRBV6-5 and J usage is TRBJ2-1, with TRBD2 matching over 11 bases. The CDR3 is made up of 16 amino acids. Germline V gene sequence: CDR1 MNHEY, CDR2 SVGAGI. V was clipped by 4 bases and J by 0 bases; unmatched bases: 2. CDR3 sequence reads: CASSSGLAASYNEQFF. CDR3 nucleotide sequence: TGTGCCAGCAGTTCGGGACTAGCGGCCTCCTACAATGAGCAGTTCTTC.

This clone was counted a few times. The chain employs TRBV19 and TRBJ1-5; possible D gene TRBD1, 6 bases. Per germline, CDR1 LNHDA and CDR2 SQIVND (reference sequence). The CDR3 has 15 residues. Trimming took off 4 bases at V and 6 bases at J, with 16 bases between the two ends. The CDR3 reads CASSRSGDEGQPQHF. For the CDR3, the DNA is TGTGCCAGTAGTAGATCAGGGGACGAAGGTCAGCCCCAGCATTTT. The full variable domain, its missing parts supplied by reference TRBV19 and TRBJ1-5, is DGGITQSPKYLFRKEGQNVTLSCEQNLNHDAMYWYRQDPGQGLRLIYYSQIVNDFQKGDIAEGYSVSREKKESFPLTVTSAQKNPTAFYLCASSRSGDEGQPQHFGDGTRLSIL.

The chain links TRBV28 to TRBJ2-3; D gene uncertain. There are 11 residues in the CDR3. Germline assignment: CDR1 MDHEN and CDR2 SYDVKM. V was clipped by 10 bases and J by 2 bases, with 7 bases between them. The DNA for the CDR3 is TGTGCCACTTTAGTCACAGATACGCAGTATTTT. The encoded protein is CATLVTDTQYF.

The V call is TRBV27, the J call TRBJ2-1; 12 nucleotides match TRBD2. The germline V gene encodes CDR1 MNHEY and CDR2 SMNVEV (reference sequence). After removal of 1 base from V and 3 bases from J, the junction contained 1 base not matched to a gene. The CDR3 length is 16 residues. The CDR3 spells CASSLLLAGGYNEQFF. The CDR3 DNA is TGTGCCAGCAGTTTATTACTAGCGGGAGGCTACAATGAGCAGTTCTTC.

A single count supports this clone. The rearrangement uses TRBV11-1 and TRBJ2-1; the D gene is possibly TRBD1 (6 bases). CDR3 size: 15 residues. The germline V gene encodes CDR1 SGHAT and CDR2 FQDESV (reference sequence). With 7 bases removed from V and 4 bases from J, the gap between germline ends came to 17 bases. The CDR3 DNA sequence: TGTGCCAGCAACCAACAAGGACAGCCGTACAATGAGCAGTTCTTC. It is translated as CASNQQGQPYNEQFF.

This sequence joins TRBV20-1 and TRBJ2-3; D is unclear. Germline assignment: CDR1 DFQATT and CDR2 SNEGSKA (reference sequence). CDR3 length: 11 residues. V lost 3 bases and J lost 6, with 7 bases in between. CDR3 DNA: TGCAGTGCTAGTAGTTTGGATACGCAGTATTTT. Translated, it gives CSASSLDTQYF.

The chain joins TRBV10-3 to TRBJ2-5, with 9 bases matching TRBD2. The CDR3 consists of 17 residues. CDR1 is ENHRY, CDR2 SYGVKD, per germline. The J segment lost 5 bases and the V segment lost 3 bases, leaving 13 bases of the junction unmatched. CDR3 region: CAISDPAIAGAGETQYF. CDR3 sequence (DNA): TGTGCCATCAGTGACCCCGCGATAGCGGGAGCAGGGGAGACCCAGTACTTC.

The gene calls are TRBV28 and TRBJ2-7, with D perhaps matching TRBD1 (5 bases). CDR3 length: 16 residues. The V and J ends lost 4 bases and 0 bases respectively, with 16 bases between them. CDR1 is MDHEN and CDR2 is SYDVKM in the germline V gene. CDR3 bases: TGTGCCAGCAGTTCCCCTGGGGCGGTTAGCTCCTACGAGCAGTACTTC. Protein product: CASSSPGAVSSYEQYF. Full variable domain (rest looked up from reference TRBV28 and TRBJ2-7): DVKVTQSSRYLVKRTGEKVFLECVQDMDHENMFWYRQDPGLGLRLIYFSYDVKMKEKGDIPEGYSVSREKKERFSLILESASTNQTSMYLCASSSPGAVSSYEQYFGPGTRLTVT.

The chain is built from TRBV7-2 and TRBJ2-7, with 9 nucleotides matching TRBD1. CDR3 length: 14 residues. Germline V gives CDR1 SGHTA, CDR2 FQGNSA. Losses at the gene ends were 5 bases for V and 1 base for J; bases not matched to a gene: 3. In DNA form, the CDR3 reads TGTGCCAGCAGCGCGACAGGGGGGTCCTACGAGCAGTACTTC. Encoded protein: CASSATGGSYEQYF.

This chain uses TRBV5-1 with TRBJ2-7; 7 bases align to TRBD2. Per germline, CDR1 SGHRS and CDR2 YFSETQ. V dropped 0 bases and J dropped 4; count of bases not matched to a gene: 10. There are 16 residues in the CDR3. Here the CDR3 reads CASSLAFAGVPYEQYF. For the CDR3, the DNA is TGCGCCAGCAGCTTGGCCTTCGCGGGAGTTCCGTACGAGCAGTACTTC.

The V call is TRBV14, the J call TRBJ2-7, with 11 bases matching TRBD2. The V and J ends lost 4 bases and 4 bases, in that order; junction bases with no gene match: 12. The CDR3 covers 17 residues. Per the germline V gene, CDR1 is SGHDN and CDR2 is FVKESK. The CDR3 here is CASSRQMGSSGRYEQYF. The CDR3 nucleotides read TGTGCCAGCAGCCGCCAAATGGGTTCTAGCGGGAGGTACGAGCAGTACTTC.

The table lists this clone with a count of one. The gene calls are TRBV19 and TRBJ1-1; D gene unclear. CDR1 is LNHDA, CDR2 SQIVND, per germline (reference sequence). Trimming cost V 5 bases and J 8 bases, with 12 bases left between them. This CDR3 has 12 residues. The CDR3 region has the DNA TGTGCCAGTAGTCAACGGGGTTACGAAGCTTTCTTT. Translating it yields CASSQRGYEAFF.

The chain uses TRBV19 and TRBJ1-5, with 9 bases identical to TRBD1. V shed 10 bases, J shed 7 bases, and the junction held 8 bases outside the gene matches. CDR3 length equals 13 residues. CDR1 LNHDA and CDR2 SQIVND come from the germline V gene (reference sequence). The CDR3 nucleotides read TGTGCCATTTCGGGACAGGGTGGGCAGCCCCAGCATTTT. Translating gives CAISGQGGQPQHF.

For the CDR3, the DNA is TGTGCCAGCAGCTTGGCTGGCAGGGATGCTGGCTACACCTTC. It specifies CASSLAGRDAGYTF. The gene calls are TRBV5-4 and TRBJ1-2; TRBD1 is a possible D gene (5 bases). This CDR3 is built from 14 residues. V dropped 0 bases and J dropped 7 bases, with 13 bases sitting between them. The germline gives CDR1 SGHNT, CDR2 YYREEE (reference sequence).

This chain's CDR3 is CASGLEAREQYF. CDR3 in DNA: TGTGCTAGTGGTTTGGAGGCCAGGGAGCAGTACTTC. The chain uses TRBV12-5 and TRBJ2-7, with D unresolved. Germline CDR1 reads LGHNT; CDR2 reads FRNRAP. Trimming took off 1 base at V and 7 bases at J, with 8 bases between the two ends. This CDR3 has 12 residues.

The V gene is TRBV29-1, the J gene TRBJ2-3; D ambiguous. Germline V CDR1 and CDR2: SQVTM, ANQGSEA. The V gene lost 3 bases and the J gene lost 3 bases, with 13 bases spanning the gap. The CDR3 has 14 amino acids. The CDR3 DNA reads TGCAGCGTTGACTGGCCTAGACTTACAGATACGCAGTATTTT. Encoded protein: CSVDWPRLTDTQYF.

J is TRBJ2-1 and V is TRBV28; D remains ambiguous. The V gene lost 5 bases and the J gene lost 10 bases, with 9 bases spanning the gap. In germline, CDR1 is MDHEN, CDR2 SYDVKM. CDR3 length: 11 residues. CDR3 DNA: TGTGCCAGCAGTCTTCCCAGGGAGCAGTTCTTC. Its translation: CASSLPREQFF.

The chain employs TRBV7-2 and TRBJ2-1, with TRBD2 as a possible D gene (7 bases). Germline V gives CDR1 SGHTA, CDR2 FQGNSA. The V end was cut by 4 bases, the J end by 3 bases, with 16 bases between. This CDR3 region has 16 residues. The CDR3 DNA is TGTGCCAGCAGCTCTAAAGGGGGGGAGGGCTACAATGAGCAGTTCTTC. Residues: CASSSKGGEGYNEQFF. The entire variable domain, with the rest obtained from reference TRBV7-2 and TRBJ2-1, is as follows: GAGVSQSPSNKVTEKGKDVELRCDPISGHTALYWYRQSLGQGLEFLIYFQGNSAPDKSGLPSDRFSAERTGGSVSTLTIQRTQQEDSAVYLCASSSKGGEGYNEQFFGPGTRLTVL.

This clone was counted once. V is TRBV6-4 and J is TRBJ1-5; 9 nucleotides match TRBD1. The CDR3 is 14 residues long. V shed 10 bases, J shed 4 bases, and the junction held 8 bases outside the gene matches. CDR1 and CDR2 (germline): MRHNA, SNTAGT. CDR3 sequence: CATHRGQGNQPQHF. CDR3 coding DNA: TGTGCCACCCATAGAGGACAGGGGAATCAGCCCCAGCATTTT.

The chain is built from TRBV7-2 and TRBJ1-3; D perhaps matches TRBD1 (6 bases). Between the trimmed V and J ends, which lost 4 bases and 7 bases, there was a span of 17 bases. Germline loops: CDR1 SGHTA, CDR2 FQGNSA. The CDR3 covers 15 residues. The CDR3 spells CASSYGRGDSNTIYF. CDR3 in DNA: TGTGCCAGCAGCTACGGGAGGGGGGATTCGAACACCATATATTTT.

CDR3 nucleotide sequence: TGCGCCAGCAGTGAGGCCCCAGCGGCCGGGGAGCTGTTTTTT. Its protein is CASSEAPAAGELFF. The V gene is TRBV10-2, the J gene TRBJ2-2; D might be TRBD2 (5 bases). This CDR3 contains 14 residues. Per germline, CDR1 WSHSY and CDR2 SAAADI. The V end was cut by 2 bases, the J end by 6 bases, with 10 bases between.

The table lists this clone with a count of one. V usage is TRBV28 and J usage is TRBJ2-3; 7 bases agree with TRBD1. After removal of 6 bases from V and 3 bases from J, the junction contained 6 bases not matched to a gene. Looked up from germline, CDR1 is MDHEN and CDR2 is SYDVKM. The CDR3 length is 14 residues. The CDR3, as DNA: TGTGCCAGCAGGGAACAGGGGAGTACAGATACGCAGTATTTT. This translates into CASREQGSTDTQYF.